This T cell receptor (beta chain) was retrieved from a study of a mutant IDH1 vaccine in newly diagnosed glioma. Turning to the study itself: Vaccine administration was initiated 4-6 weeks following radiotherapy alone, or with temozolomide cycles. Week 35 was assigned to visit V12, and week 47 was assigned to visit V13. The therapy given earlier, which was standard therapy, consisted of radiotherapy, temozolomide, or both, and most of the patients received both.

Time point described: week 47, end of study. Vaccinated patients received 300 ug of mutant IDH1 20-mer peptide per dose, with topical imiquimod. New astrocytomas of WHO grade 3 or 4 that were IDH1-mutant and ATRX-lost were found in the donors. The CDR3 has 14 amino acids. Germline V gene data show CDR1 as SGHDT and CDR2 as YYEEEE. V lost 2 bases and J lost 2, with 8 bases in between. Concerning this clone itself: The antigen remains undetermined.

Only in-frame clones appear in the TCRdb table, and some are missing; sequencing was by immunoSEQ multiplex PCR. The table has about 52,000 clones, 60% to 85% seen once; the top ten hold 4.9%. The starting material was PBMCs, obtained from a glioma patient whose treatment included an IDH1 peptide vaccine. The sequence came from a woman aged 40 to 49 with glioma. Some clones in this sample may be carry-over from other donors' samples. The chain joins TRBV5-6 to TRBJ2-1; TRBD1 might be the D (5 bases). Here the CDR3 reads CASSFDSTYNEQFF. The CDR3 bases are TGTGCCAGCAGCTTCGACAGCACCTACAATGAGCAGTTCTTC.